This TCR beta chain was observed in a study of early T cells in non-severe SARS-CoV-2 infection. This clonotype was seen ten or more times. The CDR3 covers 14 residues. Trimming left V 2 bases short and J 2 bases short, with 10 bases between. CDR1 and CDR2 (germline): DFQATT, SNEGSKA (reference sequence). Each CDR3 protein is one row after TCRdb ran MiXCR on the 5' RACE reads. In the table there are tens of thousands of distinct CDR3 sequences, over 8% of which are singletons. The V and J genes are TRBV20-1 and TRBJ1-5; the D is unclear. The TCR comes from an adult who was a healthcare worker with PCR-confirmed SARS-CoV-2 infection or an uninfected control (not recorded which). Sequenced material: whole blood, taken at baseline. The DNA of the CDR3 is TGCAGTGCTAGATACCCCGGGGGCAATCAGCCCCAGCATTTT. It is translated as CSARYPGGNQPQHF.